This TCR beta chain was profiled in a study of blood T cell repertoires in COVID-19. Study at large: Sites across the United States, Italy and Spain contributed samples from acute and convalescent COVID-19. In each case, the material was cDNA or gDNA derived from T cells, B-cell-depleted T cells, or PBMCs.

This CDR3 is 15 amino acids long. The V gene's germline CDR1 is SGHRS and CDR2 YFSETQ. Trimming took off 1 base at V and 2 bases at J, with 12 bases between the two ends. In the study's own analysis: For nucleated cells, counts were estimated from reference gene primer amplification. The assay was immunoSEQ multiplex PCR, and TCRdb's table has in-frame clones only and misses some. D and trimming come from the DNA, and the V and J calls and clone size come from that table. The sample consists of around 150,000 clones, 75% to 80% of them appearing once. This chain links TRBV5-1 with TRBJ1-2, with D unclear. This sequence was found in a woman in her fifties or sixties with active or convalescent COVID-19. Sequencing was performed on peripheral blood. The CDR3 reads CASSLSGSLNYGYTF. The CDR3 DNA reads TGCGCCAGCAGCTTGAGCGGGAGTTTGAACTATGGCTACACCTTC.